This T cell receptor beta chain is from a study of blood T cell repertoires in COVID-19. Study background: From the United States, Italy and Spain came samples of acute and convalescent COVID-19. PBMCs, B-cell-depleted T cells, or T cells provided the cDNA or gDNA that made up the material.

In the original analysis: Estimation of nucleated cell counts was performed using reference gene primer amplification. The data were produced by immunoSEQ multiplex PCR, yet TCRdb's version contains in-frame clones alone and is incomplete. Clone size and V and J calls were adopted from that table, with D and trimming inferred from the DNA. The sample lists approximately 170,000 clones, roughly 80% occurring once. CDR1 is MNHEY, CDR2 SVGAGI, per germline. Trimming took off 4 bases at V and 10 bases at J, with 14 bases between the two ends. The CDR3 is made up of 14 amino acids. The receptor comes from a woman between 50 and 59 years old with acute or convalescent COVID-19. The chain carries TRBV6-5 and TRBJ1-6, with D tentatively TRBD1 (5 bases). Material: peripheral blood. The CDR3 reads CASSFLAGNSPLHF. CDR3 coding DNA: TGTGCCAGCAGTTTCTTGGCAGGGAACTCACCCCTCCACTTT.